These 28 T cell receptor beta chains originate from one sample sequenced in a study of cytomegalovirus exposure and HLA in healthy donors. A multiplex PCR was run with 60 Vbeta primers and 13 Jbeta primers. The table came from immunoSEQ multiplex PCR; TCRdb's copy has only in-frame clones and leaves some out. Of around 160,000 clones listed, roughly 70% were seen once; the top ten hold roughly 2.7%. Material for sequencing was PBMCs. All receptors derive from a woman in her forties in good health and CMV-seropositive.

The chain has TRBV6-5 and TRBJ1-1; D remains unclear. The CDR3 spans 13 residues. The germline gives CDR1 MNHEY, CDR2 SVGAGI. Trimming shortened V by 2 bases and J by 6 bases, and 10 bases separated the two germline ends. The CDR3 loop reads CASSYVEGSEAFF. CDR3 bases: TGTGCCAGCAGTTACGTCGAGGGATCTGAAGCTTTCTTT.

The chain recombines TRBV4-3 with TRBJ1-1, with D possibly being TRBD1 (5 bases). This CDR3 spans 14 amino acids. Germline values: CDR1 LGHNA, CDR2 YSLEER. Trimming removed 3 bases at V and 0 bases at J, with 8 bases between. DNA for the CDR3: TGCGCCAGCAGCCAGGGGGGACTGAACACTGAAGCTTTCTTT. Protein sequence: CASSQGGLNTEAFF.

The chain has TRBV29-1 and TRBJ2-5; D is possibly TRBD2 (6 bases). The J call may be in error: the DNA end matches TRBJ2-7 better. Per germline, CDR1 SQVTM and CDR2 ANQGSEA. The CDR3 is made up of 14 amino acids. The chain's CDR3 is CSAIVADSSYEQYF. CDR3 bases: TGCAGCGCCATAGTAGCGGATTCATCCTACGAGCAGTACTTC.

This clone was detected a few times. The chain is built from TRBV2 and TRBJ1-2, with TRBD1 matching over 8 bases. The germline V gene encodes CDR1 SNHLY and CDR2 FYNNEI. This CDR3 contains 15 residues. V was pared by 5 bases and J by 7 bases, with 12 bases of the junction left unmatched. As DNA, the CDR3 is TGTGCCAGCAGTCTTGAGACAGGGGAGCATGGTGGCTACACCTTC. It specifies CASSLETGEHGGYTF.

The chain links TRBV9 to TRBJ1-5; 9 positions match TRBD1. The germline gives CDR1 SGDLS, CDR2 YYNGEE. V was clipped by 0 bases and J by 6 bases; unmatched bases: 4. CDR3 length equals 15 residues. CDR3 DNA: TGTGCCAGCAGCGTAGGTGGGACAGGGTTTCAGCCCCAGCATTTT. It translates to CASSVGGTGFQPQHF.

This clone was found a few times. DNA for the CDR3: TGTGCCAGCAGTGGGCCCGGGACTAGCGGGGGCTACTCCTACAATGAGCAGTTCTTC. This codes for CASSGPGTSGGYSYNEQFF. This chain joins TRBV6-1 and TRBJ2-1, with 14 positions matching TRBD2. Germline V CDR1 and CDR2: MNHNS, SASEGT. V shed 4 bases, J shed 0 bases, and the junction held 8 bases outside the gene matches. CDR3 length equals 19 residues.

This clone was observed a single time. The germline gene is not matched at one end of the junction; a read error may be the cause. The CDR3 bases are TGTGCCAGCAGGGAAGGACAGCCGAACACTGAAGCTTTCTTT. This encodes CASREGQPNTEAFF. This chain connects TRBV2 to TRBJ1-1; TRBD1 might be the D (6 bases). The CDR3 length is 14 residues. Germline assignment: CDR1 SNHLY and CDR2 FYNNEI.

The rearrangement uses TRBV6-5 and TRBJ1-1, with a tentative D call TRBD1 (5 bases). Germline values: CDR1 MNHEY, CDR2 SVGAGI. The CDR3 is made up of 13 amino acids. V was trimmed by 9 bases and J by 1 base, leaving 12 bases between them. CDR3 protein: CASKRGGNTEAFF. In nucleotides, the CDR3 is TGTGCCAGTAAACGGGGGGGGAACACTGAAGCTTTCTTT.

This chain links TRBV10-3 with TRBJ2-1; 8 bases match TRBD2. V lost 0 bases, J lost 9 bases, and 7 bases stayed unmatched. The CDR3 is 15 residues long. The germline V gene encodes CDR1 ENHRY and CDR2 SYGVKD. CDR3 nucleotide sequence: TGTGCCATCAGTGAGTCGGGACTAGTTTTCGGTGAGCAGTTCTTC. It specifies CAISESGLVFGEQFF.

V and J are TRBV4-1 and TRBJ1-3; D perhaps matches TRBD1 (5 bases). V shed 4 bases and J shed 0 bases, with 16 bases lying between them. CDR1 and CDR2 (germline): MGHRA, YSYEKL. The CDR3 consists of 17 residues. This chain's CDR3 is CASSPLTVPSSGNTIYF. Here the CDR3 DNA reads TGCGCCAGCAGCCCATTGACAGTTCCTTCCTCTGGAAACACCATATATTTT.

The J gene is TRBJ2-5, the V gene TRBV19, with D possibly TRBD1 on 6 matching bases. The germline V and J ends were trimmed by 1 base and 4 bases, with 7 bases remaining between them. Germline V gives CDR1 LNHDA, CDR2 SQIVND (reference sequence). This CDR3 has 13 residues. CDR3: CASSIGRGETQYF. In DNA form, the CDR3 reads TGTGCCAGTAGTATAGGCAGGGGAGAGACCCAGTACTTC.

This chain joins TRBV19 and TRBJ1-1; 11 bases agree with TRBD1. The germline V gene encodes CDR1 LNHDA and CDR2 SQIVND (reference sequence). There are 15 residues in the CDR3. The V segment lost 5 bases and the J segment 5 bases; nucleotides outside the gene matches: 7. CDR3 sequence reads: CASSPGRDRGTEAFF. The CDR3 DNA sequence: TGTGCCAGTAGTCCCGGCCGGGACAGGGGGACTGAAGCTTTCTTT.

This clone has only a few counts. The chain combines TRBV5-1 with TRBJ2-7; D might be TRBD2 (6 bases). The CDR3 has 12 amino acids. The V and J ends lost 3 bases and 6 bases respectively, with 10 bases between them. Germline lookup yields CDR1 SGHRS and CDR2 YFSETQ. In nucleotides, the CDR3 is TGCGCCAGCAGCTCGGGAGTTTCCGAGCAGTACTTC. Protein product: CASSSGVSEQYF.

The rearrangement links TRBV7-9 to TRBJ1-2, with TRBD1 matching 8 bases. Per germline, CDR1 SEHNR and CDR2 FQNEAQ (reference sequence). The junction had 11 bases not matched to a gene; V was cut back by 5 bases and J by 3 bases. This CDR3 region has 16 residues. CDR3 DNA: TGTGCCAGCAGCCAACCCGCGGACAGGGAGGACTATGGCTACACCTTC. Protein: CASSQPADREDYGYTF.

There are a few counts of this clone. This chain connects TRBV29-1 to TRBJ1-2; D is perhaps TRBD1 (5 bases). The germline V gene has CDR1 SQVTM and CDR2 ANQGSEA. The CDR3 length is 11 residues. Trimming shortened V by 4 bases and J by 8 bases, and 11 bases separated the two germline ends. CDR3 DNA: TGCAGCGTTGTTCATAGGGGAGGCTACACCTTC. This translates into CSVVHRGGYTF. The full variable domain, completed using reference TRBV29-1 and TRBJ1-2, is SAVISQKPSRDICQRGTSLTIQCQVDSQVTMMFWYRQQPGQSLTLIATANQGSEATYESGFVIDKFPISRPNLTFSTLTVSNMSPEDSSIYLCSVVHRGGYTFGSGTRLTVV.

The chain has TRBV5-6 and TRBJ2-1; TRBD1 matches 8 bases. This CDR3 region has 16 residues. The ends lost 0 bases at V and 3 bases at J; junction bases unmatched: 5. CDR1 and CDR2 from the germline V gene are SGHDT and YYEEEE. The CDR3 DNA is TGTGCCAGCAGCTTGGGGACAGGGCAGAACTACAATGAGCAGTTCTTC. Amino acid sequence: CASSLGTGQNYNEQFF.

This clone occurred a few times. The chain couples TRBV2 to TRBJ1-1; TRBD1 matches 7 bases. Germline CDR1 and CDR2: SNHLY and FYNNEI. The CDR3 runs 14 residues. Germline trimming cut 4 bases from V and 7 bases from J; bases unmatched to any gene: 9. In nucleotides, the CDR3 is TGTGCCAGCAGTGTAGATGCCGGGACAGTTGAAGCTTTCTTT. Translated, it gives CASSVDAGTVEAFF.

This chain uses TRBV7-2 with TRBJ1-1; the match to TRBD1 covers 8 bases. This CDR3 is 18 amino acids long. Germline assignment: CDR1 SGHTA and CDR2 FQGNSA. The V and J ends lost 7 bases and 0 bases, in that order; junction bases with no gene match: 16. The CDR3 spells CASNQGGQGKRMNTEAFF. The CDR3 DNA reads TGTGCCAGCAACCAGGGTGGACAGGGAAAAAGGATGAACACTGAAGCTTTCTTT.

CDR3 in amino acids: CAISVTGQVNTEAFF. The CDR3 DNA reads as TGTGCCATCAGTGTAACAGGACAGGTGAACACTGAAGCTTTCTTT. This rearrangement joins TRBV10-3 to TRBJ1-1; TRBD1 aligns across 7 bases. The CDR3 totals 15 residues. V lost 4 bases and J lost 0; bases outside the gene matches: 5. Germline CDR1 and CDR2: ENHRY and SYGVKD.

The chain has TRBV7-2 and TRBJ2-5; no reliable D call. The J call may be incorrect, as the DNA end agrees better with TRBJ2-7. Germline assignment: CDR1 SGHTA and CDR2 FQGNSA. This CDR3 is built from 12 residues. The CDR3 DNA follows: TGTGCCAGCAGCTTTTCATCCTACGAGCAGTACTTC. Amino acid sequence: CASSFSSYEQYF.

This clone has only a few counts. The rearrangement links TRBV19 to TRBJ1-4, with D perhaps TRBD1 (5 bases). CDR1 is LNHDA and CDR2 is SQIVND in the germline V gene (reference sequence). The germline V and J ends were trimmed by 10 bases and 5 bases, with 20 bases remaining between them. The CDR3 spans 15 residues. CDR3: CATTPTGTLNEKLFF. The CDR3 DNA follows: TGTGCCACCACGCCTACCGGGACTCTAAATGAAAAACTGTTTTTT.

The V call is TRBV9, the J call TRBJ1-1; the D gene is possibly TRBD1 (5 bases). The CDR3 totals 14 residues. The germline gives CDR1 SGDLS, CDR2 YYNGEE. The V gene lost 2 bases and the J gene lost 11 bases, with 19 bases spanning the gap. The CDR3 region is CASSVSGGTTRAFF. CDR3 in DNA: TGTGCCAGCAGCGTGTCGGGCGGGACCACTCGGGCTTTCTTT.

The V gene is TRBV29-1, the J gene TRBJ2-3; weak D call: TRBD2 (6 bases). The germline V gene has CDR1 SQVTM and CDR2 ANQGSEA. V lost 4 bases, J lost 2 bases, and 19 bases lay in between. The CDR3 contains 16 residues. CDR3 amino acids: CSVASLLASPTDTQYF. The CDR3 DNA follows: TGCAGCGTTGCATCCCTTCTAGCGAGCCCCACAGATACGCAGTATTTT.

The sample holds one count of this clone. The CDR3, as DNA: TGTGCCAGTAGTATCGGCGGGAGCGCCCAAGAGACCCAGTACTTC. This translates into CASSIGGSAQETQYF. The chain combines TRBV19 with TRBJ2-5; TRBD2 agrees at 7 bases. Germline V CDR1 and CDR2: LNHDA, SQIVND (reference sequence). V lost 3 bases to trimming and J lost 1 base; unmatched junction nucleotides: 5. CDR3 size: 15 residues.

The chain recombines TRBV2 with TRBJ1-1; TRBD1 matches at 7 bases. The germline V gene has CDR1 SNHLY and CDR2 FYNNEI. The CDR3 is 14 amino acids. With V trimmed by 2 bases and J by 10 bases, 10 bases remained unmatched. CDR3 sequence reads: CASSESEGAERAFF. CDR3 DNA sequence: TGTGCCAGCAGTGAATCCGAGGGGGCTGAAAGAGCTTTCTTT.

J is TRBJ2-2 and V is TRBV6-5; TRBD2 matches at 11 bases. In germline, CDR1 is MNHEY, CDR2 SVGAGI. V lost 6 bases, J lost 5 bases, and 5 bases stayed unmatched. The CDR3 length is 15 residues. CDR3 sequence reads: CASSLTSGKTGELFF. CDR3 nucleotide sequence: TGTGCCAGCAGCCTGACTAGCGGGAAAACCGGGGAGCTGTTTTTT.

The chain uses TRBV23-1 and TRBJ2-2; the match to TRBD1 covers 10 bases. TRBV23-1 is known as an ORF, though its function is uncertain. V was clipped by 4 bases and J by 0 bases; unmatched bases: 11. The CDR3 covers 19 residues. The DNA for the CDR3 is TGCGCCAGCAGTCCGAACGAGAGGACAGGGGGGACGAACACCGGGGAGCTGTTTTTT. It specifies CASSPNERTGGTNTGELFF.

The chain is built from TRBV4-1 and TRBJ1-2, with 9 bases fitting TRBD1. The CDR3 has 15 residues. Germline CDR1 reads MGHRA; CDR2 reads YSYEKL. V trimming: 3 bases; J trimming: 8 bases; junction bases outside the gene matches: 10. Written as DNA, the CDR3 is TGCGCCAGCAGCCAGGACCCGACAGGGGGACGGGGCTACACCTTC. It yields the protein CASSQDPTGGRGYTF.